Listed below are T cell receptor beta chains from one sample, sequenced in a study of molecular identifiers for immune sequencing clone quantification. Via MiXCR, TCRdb re-called the PCR reads, giving one row per CDR3 protein. In the table there are about 320,000 distinct CDR3 sequences, roughly a quarter of which are singletons. The sequenced sample was naive CD8+ T cells from blood, with Jurkat cell RNA spiked in. The source is a human donor in good health. Some libraries in this study had Jurkat cell RNA spiked in. Each CDR3 is given with its conserved first and last residue. Each record gives: D gene, clone size, V gene, J gene, CDR3 protein, CDR3 DNA. A D gene is named only where the DNA matches it firmly. Not every row has a clone size; where given, it reads once, few, many or a size class.

.	.	TRBV30	TRBJ1-1	CAWSQQQNTEAFF	TGTGCCTGGAGTCAACAGCAGAACACTGAAGCTTTCTTT
TRBD1	.	TRBV12-3/TRBV12-4	TRBJ1-1	CASSFKQGGIEAFF	TGTGCCAGCAGTTTTAAACAAGGGGGCATTGAAGCTTTCTTT
TRBD1	.	TRBV6-1	TRBJ1-3	CVSSDQTGGTGNTIYF	TGTGTCAGCAGTGACCAGACAGGGGGCACTGGAAACACCATATATTTT
TRBD1	many	TRBV7-9	TRBJ2-5	CASSLGQGWKETQYF	TGTGCCAGCAGCTTAGGACAGGGATGGAAAGAGACCCAGTACTTC
.	.	TRBV5-8	TRBJ1-1	CASSLLVGTTEAFF	TGTGCCAGCAGCTTGCTAGTAGGAACCACTGAAGCTTTCTTT
TRBD2	many	TRBV29-1	TRBJ2-1	CSKREREGYNEQFF	TGCAGCAAGCGCGAGCGGGAGGGATACAATGAGCAGTTCTTC
TRBD2	.	TRBV5-6	TRBJ2-5	CASKIPAVAGKQETQYF	TGTGCCAGCAAGATACCAGCGGTAGCGGGAAAACAAGAGACCCAGTACTTC
TRBD2	.	TRBV20-1	TRBJ2-3	CSASPLRTSGGYTDTQYF	TGCAGTGCTAGTCCTCTACGGACTAGCGGGGGGTACACAGATACGCAGTATTTT
TRBD1	many	TRBV6-5	TRBJ1-1	CASSPTGFGNTEAFF	TGTGCCAGCAGTCCGACAGGGTTCGGGAACACTGAAGCTTTCTTT
.	few	TRBV27	TRBJ2-7	CASSSYRHSYEQYF	TGTGCCAGCAGTTCGTACCGACACTCCTACGAGCAGTACTTC
.	many	TRBV4-3	TRBJ2-5	CASSQDRGTETQYF	TGCGCCAGCAGCCAAGATCGGGGGACAGAGACCCAGTACTTC
.	.	TRBV5-3	TRBJ2-6	CASSLGPANVPTF	TGTGCCAGCAGCTTGGGGCCGGCCAACGTCCCGACTTTC
TRBD1	.	TRBV19	TRBJ1-1	CASSIVGQGLATEAFF	TGTGCCAGTAGTATCGTAGGACAGGGGCTGGCCACTGAAGCTTTCTTT
TRBD2	.	TRBV14	TRBJ2-5	CASSWGLAGGAEPQYF	TGTGCCAGCAGCTGGGGACTAGCGGGAGGAGCAGAGCCCCAGTACTTC
TRBD2	.	TRBV13	TRBJ2-5	CASSSRLAGTQETQYF	TGTGCCAGCAGCTCTCGACTAGCGGGGACCCAAGAGACCCAGTACTTC
.	few	TRBV7-6	TRBJ2-2	CASSPRVFRTVTGELFF	TGTGCCAGCAGCCCCCGGGTGTTCAGGACAGTAACCGGGGAGCTGTTTTTT
.	.	TRBV7-9	TRBJ1-1	CASSLALGRNTEAFF	TGTGCCAGCAGCTTAGCGCTCGGCAGAAACACTGAAGCTTTCTTT